A single sample gave rise to the 15 T cell receptor beta chains below, sequenced in a study of blood T cell repertoires in COVID-19. Clones were read by immunoSEQ multiplex PCR, and TCRdb kept only the in-frame ones, dropping some. The sample lists around 190,000 clones, 88% occurring once. Sequencing was carried out using peripheral blood. The receptor set was obtained from a human donor in a cohort sampled during active COVID-19.

Only a few counts were recorded for this clone. The rearrangement joins TRBV4-3 to TRBJ2-3; 8 positions agree with TRBD2. CDR1 and CDR2 (germline): LGHNA, YSLEER. V was clipped by 4 bases and J by 4 bases; unmatched bases: 10. The CDR3 totals 16 residues. Here the CDR3 reads CASSPRDGRAADTQYF. The CDR3 nucleotides are TGCGCCAGCAGCCCCCGGGACGGGAGGGCCGCAGATACGCAGTATTTT.

This chain joins TRBV3-1 (or the pseudogene TRBV3-2) and TRBJ1-1, with 8 bases lining up with TRBD1. The CDR3 contains 13 residues. The J segment lost 5 bases and the V segment lost 6 bases, leaving 5 bases of the junction unmatched. Germline loops: CDR1 LGHDT, CDR2 YNNKEL (reference sequence). CDR3 sequence (DNA): TGTGCCAGCAGTGAACAGGGGGGTACTGAAGCTTTCTTT. This translates into CASSEQGGTEAFF.

As DNA, the CDR3 is TGTGCCAGTAGTATAGACAGGGACTACGAGCAGTACTTC. This translates into CASSIDRDYEQYF. The gene calls are TRBV19 and TRBJ2-7, with TRBD1 as a possible D gene (5 bases). CDR3 size: 13 residues. Trimming cost V 0 bases and J 3 bases, with 6 bases left between them. The germline V gene encodes CDR1 LNHDA and CDR2 SQIVND (reference sequence). The whole variable domain, remainder taken from reference TRBV19 and TRBJ2-7, is DGGITQSPKYLFRKEGQNVTLSCEQNLNHDAMYWYRQDPGQGLRLIYYSQIVNDFQKGDIAEGYSVSREKKESFPLTVTSAQKNPTAFYLCASSIDRDYEQYFGPGTRLTVT.

The chain employs TRBV30 and TRBJ2-1; TRBD2 agrees at 10 bases. V was pared by 3 bases and J by 4 bases, with 6 bases of the junction left unmatched. The CDR3 is 15 residues long. Per germline, CDR1 GTSNPN and CDR2 SVGIG (reference sequence). The CDR3 is CAWRKGTSDYNEQFF. The CDR3, as DNA: TGTGCCTGGAGAAAAGGGACTAGCGATTACAATGAGCAGTTCTTC.

This chain uses TRBV5-6 with TRBJ2-1; 8 bases match TRBD2. The CDR3 covers 15 residues. The junction had 7 bases not matched to a gene; V was cut back by 0 bases and J by 8 bases. Germline V lookup: CDR1 SGHDT, CDR2 YYEEEE. The CDR3 DNA follows: TGTGCCAGCAGCTTGGGGCGGGAGGATATGGATGAGCAGTTCTTC. Translation: CASSLGREDMDEQFF.

The rearrangement uses TRBV25-1 and TRBJ2-5; 7 nucleotides agree with TRBD2. The V and J ends lost 2 bases and 6 bases, in that order; junction bases with no gene match: 9. Per germline, CDR1 MGHDK and CDR2 SYGVNS. This CDR3 is 15 amino acids long. The CDR3 DNA reads as TGTGCCAGCAGTGAACTCAGCGGGGTCTTCCAGACCCAGTACTTC. Protein sequence: CASSELSGVFQTQYF.

The CDR3 sequence: CASSSTGRLSGNTIYF. CDR3 bases: TGTGCCAGCAGTTCGACAGGGAGACTCTCTGGAAACACCATATATTTT. The chain is built from TRBV6-5 and TRBJ1-3; 7 nucleotides agree with TRBD1. With 4 bases clipped from V and 0 bases from J, the junction kept 6 bases outside the gene matches. The CDR3 runs to 16 residues. Germline V gives CDR1 MNHEY, CDR2 SVGAGI.

The chain joins TRBV7-2 to TRBJ2-3, with TRBD2 matching over 8 bases. The CDR3 consists of 16 residues. Germline-derived CDR1 and CDR2 are SGHTA and FQGNSA. V shed 5 bases and J 3 bases; nucleotides not matched to a gene: 10. CDR3 loop: CASSVSPGGNTDTQYF. The CDR3 DNA follows: TGTGCCAGCAGCGTAAGCCCGGGGGGGAATACAGATACGCAGTATTTT.

The chain combines TRBV6-1 with TRBJ1-2; D remains ambiguous. The CDR3 contains 14 residues. CDR1 and CDR2 (germline): MNHNS, SASEGT. Trimming pared 2 bases from V and 7 bases from J, leaving 14 bases between. CDR3 amino acids: CASSEYGEKTGYTF. The CDR3 bases are TGTGCCAGCAGTGAATACGGGGAGAAGACTGGCTACACCTTC.

The V gene is TRBV15, the J gene TRBJ2-7; D unclear. Trimming shortened V by 0 bases and J by 3 bases, and 6 bases separated the two germline ends. There are 13 residues in the CDR3. Looked up from germline, CDR1 is LNHNV and CDR2 is YYDKDF (reference sequence). CDR3 coding DNA: TGTGCCACCAGCAGAGATCCACTCTACGAGCAGTACTTC. Translation: CATSRDPLYEQYF.

This clone was counted once. The chain joins TRBV29-1 to TRBJ2-1, with D possibly being TRBD2 (6 bases). The CDR3 has 15 amino acids. Trimming stripped 3 bases from V and 5 bases from J, with 17 bases between. Per the germline V gene, CDR1 is SQVTM and CDR2 is ANQGSEA. The DNA for the CDR3 is TGCAGCGTTGATACGCAGGCGAGCGGGCACAATGAGCAGTTCTTC. Translation: CSVDTQASGHNEQFF.

This clone was seen just once. The chain combines TRBV9 with TRBJ2-3; a weak D match, TRBD2 (7 bases). V lost 1 base and J 4 bases, leaving 16 bases between the germline ends. The CDR3 loop spans 16 amino acids. Germline CDR1 is SGDLS and CDR2 is YYNGEE. The CDR3 DNA is TGTGCCAGCAGCGTAAACCCGGGGGGCCTATCAGATACGCAGTATTTT. Its protein is CASSVNPGGLSDTQYF.

This chain joins TRBV5-1 and TRBJ1-6, with 7 bases fitting TRBD1. CDR1 SGHRS and CDR2 YFSETQ come from the germline V gene. The CDR3 consists of 19 residues. The ends lost 0 bases at V and 0 bases at J; junction bases unmatched: 9. CDR3: CASSLAPRQGGSYNSPLHF. CDR3 DNA sequence: TGCGCCAGCAGCTTGGCCCCCAGACAGGGAGGCTCCTATAATTCACCCCTCCACTTT.

J is TRBJ2-6 and V is TRBV4-1; possibly TRBD1 for D (5 bases). The V end lost 1 base, the J end lost 2 bases, and 9 bases lay between the germline ends. Germline assignment: CDR1 MGHRA and CDR2 YSYEKL. This CDR3 has 16 residues. DNA for the CDR3: TGCGCCAGCAGCCAAGTATCCAGGGCTGGGGCCAACGTCCTGACTTTC. It translates to CASSQVSRAGANVLTF.

The rearrangement uses TRBV28 and TRBJ2-7, with a weak D call TRBD1 (6 bases). Germline V gene lookup returns CDR1 MDHEN and CDR2 SYDVKM. V was shortened by 3 bases and J by 0 bases, with 18 bases between the two germline ends. CDR3 size: 17 residues. The CDR3 here is CASSFPRPGASSYEQYF. The CDR3 DNA reads as TGTGCCAGCAGTTTCCCGCGACCAGGGGCCAGCTCCTACGAGCAGTACTTC.